The 21 T cell receptor beta chains given below trace back to one sample, sequenced in a study of T cell responses to AZD1222 COVID-19 vaccine. Measured with immunoSEQ multiplex PCR; TCRdb has only the in-frame clones, and not every one. The top ten clones hold about 3% of a sample with more than 140,000 clones, more than 70% of them seen once. Sequenced material: peripheral blood, taken on day 0 of AZD1222 vaccination. These receptors were taken from an adult in good health.

The chain employs TRBV7-9 and TRBJ1-2, with D hard to call. Per the germline V gene, CDR1 is SEHNR and CDR2 is FQNEAQ (reference sequence). With 5 bases removed from V and 6 bases from J, the gap between germline ends came to 10 bases. The CDR3 length is 12 residues. CDR3 coding DNA: TGTGCCAGCAGCCCCAGGTGGGATGGCTACACCTTC. This sequence encodes CASSPRWDGYTF.

The chain uses TRBV7-2 and TRBJ1-3; weak D call: TRBD1 (6 bases). Trimming took off 7 bases at V and 4 bases at J, with 17 bases between the two ends. Germline V gives CDR1 SGHTA, CDR2 FQGNSA. There are 15 residues in the CDR3. DNA of the CDR3: TGTGCCAGCACCTCAGGGGCCCGGGGCGGAAACACCATATATTTT. Translated: CASTSGARGGNTIYF.

The chain recombines TRBV5-4 with TRBJ2-7, with TRBD2 as a possible D gene (6 bases). V lost 0 bases, J lost 2 bases, and 9 bases lay in between. CDR1 and CDR2 (germline): SGHNT, YYREEE (reference sequence). The CDR3 length is 14 residues. The CDR3 loop is CASSLGGNTYEQYF. The CDR3 DNA is TGTGCCAGCAGCTTGGGCGGGAATACCTACGAGCAGTACTTC.

The chain has TRBV11-1 and TRBJ2-1; D gene unclear. The CDR3 covers 15 residues. The germline V gene encodes CDR1 SGHAT and CDR2 FQDESV (reference sequence). The germline V and J ends were trimmed by 1 base and 0 bases, with 7 bases remaining between them. The CDR3: CASSLVPSSYNEQFF. As DNA, the CDR3 is TGTGCCAGCAGCTTAGTTCCGAGCTCCTACAATGAGCAGTTCTTC.

This chain connects TRBV13 to TRBJ2-3; D unresolved. Germline V CDR1 and CDR2: PRHDT, FYEKMQ (reference sequence). The V end was cut by 2 bases, the J end by 6 bases, with 21 bases between. This CDR3 is 17 amino acids long. The CDR3 region is CASSLRIGTSLKDTQYF. The CDR3 DNA reads as TGTGCCAGCAGCTTACGGATTGGTACGTCCCTCAAGGATACGCAGTATTTT.

This clone was found a few times. V gene TRBV5-4 combines with J gene TRBJ2-5, with no clear D. CDR1 is SGHNT and CDR2 is YYREEE in the germline V gene (reference sequence). The V end lost 0 bases, the J end lost 4 bases, and 16 bases lay between the germline ends. The CDR3 is made up of 16 amino acids. Here the CDR3 reads CASSLAGSRSVETQYF. The CDR3 nucleotides are TGTGCCAGCAGCTTGGCGGGCAGTCGGAGCGTAGAGACCCAGTACTTC.

V is TRBV11-2 and J is TRBJ1-4; D not resolved. V dropped 8 bases and J dropped 3 bases, with 19 bases sitting between them. In germline, CDR1 is SGHAT, CDR2 FQNNGV. CDR3 length equals 16 residues. Written as DNA, the CDR3 is TGTGCCAGCTCCGGGAGCAGTCCTTACTCTAATGAAAAACTGTTTTTT. Protein product: CASSGSSPYSNEKLFF.

The chain joins TRBV6-2 or TRBV6-3 to TRBJ1-1, with a weak D call TRBD1 (5 bases). The length of the CDR3 is 15 residues. With 2 bases removed from V and 11 bases from J, the gap between germline ends came to 21 bases. Germline V gene sequence: CDR1 MNHEY, CDR2 SVGEGT. In nucleotides, the CDR3 is TGTGCCAGCAGTTACGAAGCCTCAGGGAGGTTCGCGGCTTTCTTT. It codes for CASSYEASGRFAAFF.

The genes are TRBV6-6 and TRBJ1-5; D is undetermined. This CDR3 spans 18 amino acids. From germline, CDR1 is MNHNY and CDR2 SVGAGI (reference sequence). V was pared by 5 bases and J by 0 bases, with 20 bases between. For the CDR3, the DNA is TGTGCCAGCAGTCACCGGGGTCCACTTTATTATAGCAATCAGCCCCAGCATTTT. Residues: CASSHRGPLYYSNQPQHF.

V and J are TRBV4-1 and TRBJ2-1; the D gene is possibly TRBD2 (6 bases). CDR3 length: 15 residues. Germline V lookup: CDR1 MGHRA, CDR2 YSYEKL. Trimming stripped 1 base from V and 6 bases from J, with 13 bases between. This CDR3 reads CASSQAPTSTNEQFF. The CDR3 DNA is TGCGCCAGCAGCCAAGCCCCCACTAGCACCAATGAGCAGTTCTTC.

The chain carries TRBV7-9 and TRBJ1-6; D remains ambiguous. V dropped 3 bases and J dropped 7 bases, with 16 bases sitting between them. The length of the CDR3 is 16 residues. Germline CDR1 reads SEHNR; CDR2 reads FQNEAQ (reference sequence). The CDR3 loop reads CASSLDLPLNNSPLHF. CDR3 coding DNA: TGTGCCAGCAGCTTGGACCTGCCCTTAAACAATTCACCCCTCCACTTT.

The V call is TRBV11-2, the J call TRBJ2-7; D is unclear. CDR3 length: 13 amino acids. Germline CDR1 is SGHAT and CDR2 is FQNNGV. Trimming removed 3 bases at V and 6 bases at J, with 12 bases between. CDR3 DNA: TGTGCCAGCAGCTTCCCCCCCCGCTTCGAGCAGTACTTC. The encoded protein is CASSFPPRFEQYF.

The chain combines TRBV6-5 with TRBJ1-3; D unresolved. Germline values: CDR1 MNHEY, CDR2 SVGAGI. The germline V and J ends were trimmed by 0 bases and 0 bases, with 6 bases remaining between them. The CDR3 has 15 residues. The CDR3 sequence: CASSYSFISGNTIYF. In DNA, the CDR3 is TGTGCCAGCAGTTACTCTTTCATCTCTGGAAACACCATATATTTT.

CDR3 protein: CASSLFDSGGDNEQFF. The DNA for the CDR3 is TGCGCCAGCAGCTTGTTTGATAGCGGGGGCGACAATGAGCAGTTCTTC. The V and J genes are TRBV5-1 and TRBJ2-1; 9 bases map to TRBD2. The V segment lost 1 base and the J segment 5 bases; nucleotides outside the gene matches: 7. Germline CDR1 and CDR2: SGHRS and YFSETQ. The CDR3 has 16 amino acids.

This clone was seen a single time. The rearrangement joins TRBV10-3 to TRBJ1-2; D possibly corresponds to TRBD1 (5 bases). In germline, CDR1 is ENHRY, CDR2 SYGVKD. With 8 bases removed from V and 2 bases from J, the gap between germline ends came to 15 bases. The CDR3 covers 14 residues. The DNA for the CDR3 is TGTGCCATCGCCCGGGGGGGGTCGAACTATGGCTACACCTTC. Encoded protein: CAIARGGSNYGYTF.

The count of this clone is one. The chain combines TRBV10-3 with TRBJ1-6; TRBD1 is a possible D gene (5 bases). The CDR3 is made up of 14 amino acids. Looked up from germline, CDR1 is ENHRY and CDR2 is SYGVKD. Trimming removed 0 bases from V and 7 bases from J, with 7 bases in between. Here the CDR3 reads CAISESSGNSPLHF. For the CDR3, the DNA is TGTGCCATCAGTGAGTCGTCAGGGAATTCACCCCTCCACTTT.

The V call is TRBV5-4, the J call TRBJ2-5; 11 bases agree with TRBD2. V lost 1 base and J lost 4; bases outside the gene matches: 6. Germline assignment: CDR1 SGHNT and CDR2 YYREEE (reference sequence). This CDR3 spans 16 amino acids. The CDR3 nucleotides are TGTGCCAGCAGCTTGCGGTTAGCGGGGGGGTCAGAGACCCAGTACTTC. The encoded protein is CASSLRLAGGSETQYF.

The J gene is TRBJ2-3, the V gene TRBV5-1; D gene unclear. The V end lost 1 base, the J end lost 1 base, and 10 bases lay between the germline ends. CDR1 and CDR2 (germline): SGHRS, YFSETQ. The CDR3 is 15 residues long. As DNA, the CDR3 is TGCGCCAGCAGCTTGTTAAGGACGGGCACAGATACGCAGTATTTT. Protein sequence: CASSLLRTGTDTQYF.

The V and J genes are TRBV13 and TRBJ2-1; possible D gene TRBD2, 6 bases. V dropped 3 bases and J dropped 4 bases, with 28 bases sitting between them. The CDR3 contains 20 residues. CDR1 and CDR2 from the germline V gene are PRHDT and FYEKMQ (reference sequence). The CDR3 nucleotides read TGTGCCAGCAGCTTTATAGGTAGGCTTAGCGGAGGGGCGATATACAATGAGCAGTTCTTC. Translated: CASSFIGRLSGGAIYNEQFF.

CDR3 nucleotide sequence: TGTGCCAGCAGTGACTACGGTCTATCCTATAATTCACCCCTCCACTTT. The encoded protein is CASSDYGLSYNSPLHF. The chain links TRBV6-1 to TRBJ1-6, with D unclear. CDR1 and CDR2 from the germline V gene are MNHNS and SASEGT. The CDR3 sequence is 16 residues long. V gave up 3 bases and J gave up 1 base, with 10 bases separating them.

The J gene is TRBJ2-1, the V gene TRBV29-1; TRBD2 might be the D (5 bases). The CDR3 runs 15 residues. Deletions cut 3 bases from V and 5 bases from J, with 17 bases between. Germline V gives CDR1 SQVTM, CDR2 ANQGSEA. Written as DNA, the CDR3 is TGCAGCGTTGACGAACCGGGATGGGCCCACAATGAGCAGTTCTTC. Amino acids: CSVDEPGWAHNEQFF.